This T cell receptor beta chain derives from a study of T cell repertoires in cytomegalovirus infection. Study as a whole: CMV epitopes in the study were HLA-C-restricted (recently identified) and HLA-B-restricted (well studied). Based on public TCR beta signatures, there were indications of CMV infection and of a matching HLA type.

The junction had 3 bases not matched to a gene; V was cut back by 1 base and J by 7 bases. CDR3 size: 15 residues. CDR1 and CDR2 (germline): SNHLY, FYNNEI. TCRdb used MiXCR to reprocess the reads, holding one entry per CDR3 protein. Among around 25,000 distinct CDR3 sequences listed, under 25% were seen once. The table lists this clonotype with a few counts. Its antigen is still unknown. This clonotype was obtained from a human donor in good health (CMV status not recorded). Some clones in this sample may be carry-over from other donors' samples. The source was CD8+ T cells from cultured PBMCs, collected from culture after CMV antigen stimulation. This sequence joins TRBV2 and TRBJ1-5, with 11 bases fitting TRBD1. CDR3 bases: TGTGCCAGCAGTGAAGGGACAGGGGGCGACCAGCCCCAGCATTTT. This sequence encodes CASSEGTGGDQPQHF.